These 27 T cell receptor beta chains share one sample of origin, sequenced in a study of T-cell memory formation after mild COVID-19. TCRdb reprocessed the 5' RACE reads with MiXCR, giving one entry per CDR3 protein. The data contain approximately 410,000 distinct CDR3 sequences, about 25% of them singletons. Sequences were obtained from PBMCs or a T cell subset sorted from them (not recorded which). These receptors all stem from an adult woman who had mild COVID-19 (a few samples of this study predate the infection). Cell type and time point are not known.

This clonotype has more than one count but fewer than ten. The chain recombines TRBV5-1 with TRBJ2-7; 7 bases agree with TRBD1. Germline CDR1 and CDR2: SGHRS and YFSETQ. The CDR3 contains 15 residues. V was pared by 4 bases and J by 2 bases, with 9 bases of the junction left unmatched. CDR3 nucleotides: TGCGCCAGCAGCCTTAACCCCGGGACAGCCTACGAGCAGTACTTC. Translating it yields CASSLNPGTAYEQYF.

This clonotype was recorded a few times. The chain uses TRBV12-5 and TRBJ1-2; 11 bases align to TRBD1. CDR1 LGHNT and CDR2 FRNRAP come from the germline V gene. Losses at the gene ends were 4 bases for V and 1 base for J; bases not matched to a gene: 5. This CDR3 has 16 amino acids. CDR3 sequence (DNA): TGTGCTAGTGGTTCGCCAGGGACAGGGGGTAACTATGGCTACACCTTC. Protein sequence: CASGSPGTGGNYGYTF.

This clonotype has more than one count but fewer than ten. This sequence joins TRBV15 and TRBJ2-5, with 12 bases identical to TRBD2. Germline CDR1 LNHNV, CDR2 YYDKDF (reference sequence). Germline trimming cut 1 base from V and 7 bases from J; bases unmatched to any gene: 7. This CDR3 spans 16 amino acids. This CDR3 reads CATSRGQGLAGSTQYF. CDR3 DNA: TGTGCCACCAGCAGAGGCCAAGGACTAGCGGGATCGACCCAGTACTTC.

This chain joins TRBV4-3 and TRBJ2-2, with a possible D match to TRBD1 (6 bases). Germline-derived CDR1 and CDR2 are LGHNA and YSLEER. V was clipped by 1 base and J by 1 base, with 10 bases between them. This CDR3 contains 16 residues. The CDR3 DNA follows: TGCGCCAGCAGCCAAGCAGGGGCCCAGAACACCGGGGAGCTGTTTTTT. It yields the protein CASSQAGAQNTGELFF.

The chain recombines TRBV11-2 with TRBJ2-1, with TRBD1 matching over 9 bases. The V gene end was trimmed by 4 bases and the J gene end by 4 bases; junction bases not matched to a gene: 8. The CDR3 extends over 16 amino acids. In germline, CDR1 is SGHAT, CDR2 FQNNGV. CDR3 nucleotides: TGTGCCAGCAGCTCGGGACAGGGCTCGGGGTACAATGAGCAGTTCTTC. The encoded protein is CASSSGQGSGYNEQFF.

This chain uses TRBV7-9 with TRBJ1-6; TRBD1 is a possible D gene (6 bases). The CDR3 is 14 residues long. Trimming shortened V by 9 bases and J by 10 bases, and 19 bases separated the two germline ends. The germline CDR1 and CDR2 sequences are SEHNR and FQNEAQ (reference sequence). CDR3 loop: CASDRTAGGSPLHF. CDR3 coding DNA: TGTGCCAGTGACAGGACCGCCGGTGGATCACCCCTCCACTTT.

This clonotype came up a few times. This chain connects TRBV5-1 to TRBJ1-1; 9 nucleotides align to TRBD1. The trim removed 4 bases at V and 4 bases at J, leaving 8 bases unmatched. Germline V lookup: CDR1 SGHRS, CDR2 YFSETQ. CDR3 length equals 15 residues. The CDR3 reads CASSPAVTGGTEAFF. CDR3 sequence (DNA): TGCGCCAGCAGCCCAGCTGTGACAGGGGGCACTGAAGCTTTCTTT. Together with reference TRBV5-1 and TRBJ1-1, the CDR3 gives the full variable domain: KAGVTQTPRYLIKTRGQQVTLSCSPISGHRSVSWYQQTPGQGLQFLFEYFSETQRNKGNFPGRFSGRQFSNSRSEMNVSTLELGDSALYLCASSPAVTGGTEAFFGQGTRLTVV.

The chain employs TRBV19 and TRBJ1-4, with unresolved D. V was trimmed by 2 bases and J by 8 bases, leaving 21 bases between them. The germline gives CDR1 LNHDA, CDR2 SQIVND (reference sequence). CDR3 length: 17 residues. The CDR3 reads CASSIPPYRLLGEKLFF. For the CDR3, the DNA is TGTGCCAGTAGTATACCGCCATACCGGCTCTTAGGGGAAAAACTGTTTTTT. Full variable domain (outside the CDR3, taken from reference TRBV19 and TRBJ1-4): DGGITQSPKYLFRKEGQNVTLSCEQNLNHDAMYWYRQDPGQGLRLIYYSQIVNDFQKGDIAEGYSVSREKKESFPLTVTSAQKNPTAFYLCASSIPPYRLLGEKLFFGSGTQLSVL.

The V call is TRBV29-1, the J call TRBJ2-1; 15 nucleotides align to TRBD2. The CDR3 runs 15 residues. Germline V CDR1 and CDR2: SQVTM, ANQGSEA. Trimming at V came to 6 bases and at J to 7 bases, leaving 7 bases not matched to a gene. CDR3 DNA: TGCAGCGTCCAAGGACTAGCGGGAGGGTTGAATGAGCAGTTCTTC. This gives the protein CSVQGLAGGLNEQFF.

V usage is TRBV5-6 and J usage is TRBJ2-2, with TRBD2 matching over 9 bases. This CDR3 has 16 residues. V lost 5 bases, J lost 1 base, and 6 bases stayed unmatched. CDR1 SGHDT and CDR2 YYEEEE come from the germline V gene. The CDR3 sequence is CASREGLAGNTGELFF. CDR3 in DNA: TGTGCCAGCAGGGAGGGACTAGCAGGGAACACCGGGGAGCTGTTTTTT.

In this sample, this clonotype turned up a few times. The genes are TRBV7-6 and TRBJ2-2, with 7 positions matching TRBD1. This CDR3 region has 16 residues. Germline-derived CDR1 and CDR2 are SGHVS and FNYEAQ. Trimming took 5 bases from V and 4 from J; bases not matched to a gene: 10. In DNA form, the CDR3 reads TGTGCCAGCAGCAAACAGGGGTCTATTTCCACCGGGGAGCTGTTTTTT. Translation: CASSKQGSISTGELFF.

This clonotype has at least ten counts. The rearrangement links TRBV7-2 to TRBJ2-3, with 7 positions matching TRBD2. The trim removed 6 bases at V and 2 bases at J, leaving 5 bases unmatched. This CDR3 has 14 residues. Germline V gene data show CDR1 as SGHTA and CDR2 as FQGNSA. CDR3 in DNA: TGTGCCAGCAGTCCTGGACTAGTCACAGATACGCAGTATTTT. Translating gives CASSPGLVTDTQYF.

Only a few counts were recorded for this clonotype. The CDR3 loop is CASSLGDLRNTIYF. DNA for the CDR3: TGTGCCAGCAGCTTGGGGGACCTAAGAAACACCATATATTTT. The genes are TRBV5-5 and TRBJ1-3; tentatively, D is TRBD1 (5 bases). Trimming pared 0 bases from V and 5 bases from J, leaving 9 bases between. Germline lookup yields CDR1 SGHKS and CDR2 YYEKEE (reference sequence). The CDR3 covers 14 residues.

V usage is TRBV25-1 and J usage is TRBJ2-6, with 10 bases matching TRBD1. Germline CDR1 reads MGHDK; CDR2 reads SYGVNS. Losses at the gene ends were 5 bases for V and 0 bases for J; bases not matched to a gene: 13. CDR3 length: 20 residues. CDR3 in DNA: TGTGCCAGCAGTTCGAGTTGGGACAGGGGAGAAAACTCTGGGGCCAACGTCCTGACTTTC. Translation gives CASSSSWDRGENSGANVLTF.

V gene TRBV5-1 combines with J gene TRBJ2-1, with 9 bases identical to TRBD2. The germline V gene encodes CDR1 SGHRS and CDR2 YFSETQ. The CDR3 covers 16 residues. V was clipped by 2 bases and J by 7 bases; unmatched bases: 10. The CDR3 region has the DNA TGCGCCAGCAGCTTTATTGCGGGAGGGCCTGGGAATGAGCAGTTCTTC. This sequence encodes CASSFIAGGPGNEQFF.

The chain has TRBV9 and TRBJ1-1; TRBD1 aligns across 9 bases. Germline CDR1 is SGDLS and CDR2 is YYNGEE. The CDR3 is 17 residues long. V trimming: 0 bases; J trimming: 5 bases; junction bases outside the gene matches: 11. The CDR3 sequence: CASSVDGYMTGGTEAFF. CDR3 DNA sequence: TGTGCCAGCAGCGTAGACGGCTATATGACAGGGGGAACTGAAGCTTTCTTT.

The genes are TRBV10-3 and TRBJ1-6, with D tentatively TRBD1 (5 bases). V shed 5 bases and J shed 10 bases, with 15 bases lying between them. The CDR3 contains 14 residues. In germline, CDR1 is ENHRY, CDR2 SYGVKD. This CDR3 reads CAISPLVGGSPLHF. The CDR3 region has the DNA TGTGCCATCAGTCCCCTCGTGGGGGGATCACCCCTCCACTTT.

This clonotype was counted once. The chain recombines TRBV6-5 with TRBJ1-2, with D hard to call. V shed 7 bases and J shed 8 bases, with 17 bases lying between them. The length of the CDR3 is 13 residues. Germline loops: CDR1 MNHEY, CDR2 SVGAGI. CDR3 protein: CASTLDRRSGYTF. For the CDR3, the DNA is TGTGCCAGCACCTTAGACCGACGTTCCGGCTACACCTTC.

This clonotype was counted a few times. The J gene is TRBJ2-7, the V gene TRBV7-2; 8 nucleotides align to TRBD2. The CDR3 is 13 amino acids. Trimming removed 4 bases from V and 6 bases from J; junction bases left unmatched: 5. In germline, CDR1 is SGHTA, CDR2 FQGNSA. The CDR3 spells CASSSRTSLEQYF. DNA of the CDR3: TGTGCCAGCAGCTCAAGGACTAGCCTCGAGCAGTACTTC. The whole variable domain, filled in from reference TRBV7-2 and TRBJ2-7, reads GAGVSQSPSNKVTEKGKDVELRCDPISGHTALYWYRQSLGQGLEFLIYFQGNSAPDKSGLPSDRFSAERTGGSVSTLTIQRTQQEDSAVYLCASSSRTSLEQYFGPGTRLTVT.

The chain employs TRBV24-1 and TRBJ1-5, with D hard to call. The CDR3 is made up of 14 amino acids. V was shortened by 9 bases and J by 4 bases, with 15 bases between the two germline ends. Germline CDR1 reads KGHDR; CDR2 reads SFDVKD. The CDR3 DNA sequence: TGTGCCACCCAGCCCCGGGAAGCTAATCAGCCCCAGCATTTT. Residues: CATQPREANQPQHF.

This chain links TRBV5-1 with TRBJ2-5; D remains ambiguous. The germline V gene encodes CDR1 SGHRS and CDR2 YFSETQ. The CDR3 contains 15 residues. V was trimmed by 0 bases and J by 2 bases, leaving 11 bases between them. The CDR3 sequence is CASSLAGMGQETQYF. Written as DNA, the CDR3 is TGCGCCAGCAGCTTGGCCGGAATGGGGCAAGAGACCCAGTACTTC.

The chain links TRBV11-2 to TRBJ2-3; unclear D gene. The CDR3 is made up of 15 amino acids. Trimming cost V 0 bases and J 5 bases, with 12 bases left between them. Germline CDR1 is SGHAT and CDR2 is FQNNGV. In DNA form, the CDR3 reads TGTGCCAGCAGCTTAGACAACCCTCCAGAAGATACGCAGTATTTT. It yields the protein CASSLDNPPEDTQYF.

This clonotype was observed a few times. This chain connects TRBV5-5 to TRBJ2-7, with D perhaps given as TRBD1 or TRBD2 (5 bases each). Germline CDR1 reads SGHKS; CDR2 reads YYEKEE (reference sequence). V lost 4 bases and J 0 bases, leaving 17 bases between the germline ends. The CDR3 spans 16 residues. The CDR3 spells CASSPYRDGSSYEQYF. For the CDR3, the DNA is TGTGCCAGCAGCCCGTACCGGGACGGAAGCTCCTACGAGCAGTACTTC.

The CDR3 protein is CASSQRSGEATDTQYF. CDR3 coding DNA: TGCGCCAGCAGCCAAAGGTCAGGGGAGGCGACAGATACGCAGTATTTT. The chain combines TRBV4-1 with TRBJ2-3, with D tentatively TRBD1 or TRBD2 (6 bases each). Germline lookup yields CDR1 MGHRA and CDR2 YSYEKL. V was clipped by 2 bases and J by 3 bases, with 15 bases between them. The CDR3 is 16 amino acids.

The table lists this clonotype with a few counts. The chain employs TRBV20-1 and TRBJ2-1, with 11 positions matching TRBD2. J was trimmed by 5 bases and V by 4 bases; bases with no gene match: 7. The CDR3 has 15 residues. Germline lookup yields CDR1 DFQATT and CDR2 SNEGSKA (reference sequence). The chain's CDR3 is CSATLPGLADNEQFF. The CDR3 nucleotides are TGCAGTGCTACACTACCGGGACTAGCGGACAATGAGCAGTTCTTC.

The V call is TRBV4-1, the J call TRBJ2-1; TRBD2 might be the D (6 bases). This CDR3 has 13 amino acids. V lost 1 base and J 10 bases, leaving 11 bases between the germline ends. Germline V gives CDR1 MGHRA, CDR2 YSYEKL. The CDR3 protein is CASSQVEGLEQFF. For the CDR3, the DNA is TGCGCCAGCAGCCAAGTAGAAGGACTAGAGCAGTTCTTC.

This clonotype occurred many times. The chain uses TRBV27 and TRBJ2-6; no firm D call. With 6 bases removed from V and 0 bases from J, the gap between germline ends came to 6 bases. This CDR3 has 14 amino acids. CDR1 and CDR2 (germline): MNHEY, SMNVEV (reference sequence). CDR3 in amino acids: CASRQLSGANVLTF. In DNA form, the CDR3 reads TGTGCCAGCAGACAACTCTCTGGGGCCAACGTCCTGACTTTC.